One and the same sample provided the 6 T cell receptor beta chains below, sequenced in a study of blood T cell repertoires in COVID-19. The table came from immunoSEQ multiplex PCR; TCRdb's copy has only in-frame clones and leaves some out. The sample carries approximately 150,000 clones, approximately 87% recorded once. Sequenced material: PBMCs or T cells enriched from blood (not recorded which). These receptors were obtained from a man over 45 in a cohort exposed to, infected with or recovered from COVID-19 (not recorded which).

The chain recombines TRBV19 with TRBJ1-5; a weak D match, TRBD1 (5 bases). The CDR3 has 15 amino acids. The ends were cut back, 3 bases at V and 0 bases at J, with 9 bases in the middle. CDR1 is LNHDA, CDR2 SQIVND, per germline (reference sequence). CDR3 DNA: TGTGCCAGTAGTATCTCCGACAGTAGCAATCAGCCCCAGCATTTT. This gives the protein CASSISDSSNQPQHF.

This chain joins TRBV19 and TRBJ2-1; D uncertain. Germline V CDR1 and CDR2: LNHDA, SQIVND (reference sequence). V was pared by 4 bases and J by 7 bases, with 11 bases between. The length of the CDR3 is 13 residues. CDR3: CASSTVGQNEQFF. The DNA for the CDR3 is TGTGCCAGTAGTACGGTGGGCCAGAATGAGCAGTTCTTC. The full variable domain, completed using reference TRBV19 and TRBJ2-1, is DGGITQSPKYLFRKEGQNVTLSCEQNLNHDAMYWYRQDPGQGLRLIYYSQIVNDFQKGDIAEGYSVSREKKESFPLTVTSAQKNPTAFYLCASSTVGQNEQFFGPGTRLTVL.

J is TRBJ2-3 and V is TRBV6-5, with D possibly matching TRBD2 (5 bases). CDR1 and CDR2 from the germline V gene are MNHEY and SVGAGI. CDR3 length equals 15 residues. Trimming pared 9 bases from V and 4 bases from J, leaving 20 bases between. The CDR3 DNA follows: TGTGCCAGTGCCCCACGGGGTAGCGTGTCAGATACGCAGTATTTT. Translating it yields CASAPRGSVSDTQYF.

In this sample, this clone turned up once. The chain is built from TRBV7-9 and TRBJ1-1; D remains ambiguous. The CDR3 loop spans 12 amino acids. Trimming pared 2 bases from V and 5 bases from J, leaving 6 bases between. Germline V gene sequence: CDR1 SEHNR, CDR2 FQNEAQ (reference sequence). CDR3 region: CASSLIGTEAFF. The CDR3, as DNA: TGTGCCAGCAGCTTAATCGGGACTGAAGCTTTCTTT.

This clone has just a few counts. The chain employs TRBV9 and TRBJ1-3; D is undetermined. Per the germline V gene, CDR1 is SGDLS and CDR2 is YYNGEE. V was clipped by 3 bases and J by 4 bases, with 8 bases between them. The CDR3 loop spans 13 amino acids. The CDR3 region has the DNA TGTGCCAGCAGCGGGGAGGGAGGAAACACCATATATTTT. Residues: CASSGEGGNTIYF.

The genes are TRBV21-1 and TRBJ1-2; TRBD1, as called in the table, went unchecked against the DNA. TRBV21-1 is flagged as a pseudogene. This CDR3 is built from 17 residues. The CDR3 is CASSKALLGQQAYGYTF. The CDR3 DNA follows: TGTGCCAGCAGCAAAGCGCTTTTAGGACAGCAAGCCTATGGCTACACCTTC.